The 9 T cell receptor beta chains given below trace back to one sample, sequenced in a study of technical replicates of blood from a handful of donors. Only in-frame clones appear in the TCRdb table, and some are missing; sequencing was by immunoSEQ multiplex PCR. The data contain approximately 70,000 clones, about 91% of them singletons. Sequenced material: T cells isolated from PBMCs. All receptors derive from a human donor in good health.

V gene TRBV5-4 combines with J gene TRBJ2-1; 8 bases are a match to TRBD2. The V and J ends lost 3 bases and 7 bases, in that order; junction bases with no gene match: 18. Germline lookup yields CDR1 SGHNT and CDR2 YYREEE (reference sequence). The CDR3 is 18 residues long. CDR3 loop: CASSWAVAGNYSPNEQFF. As DNA, the CDR3 is TGTGCCAGCAGCTGGGCGGTAGCGGGAAATTATTCACCGAATGAGCAGTTCTTC.

The chain employs TRBV27 and TRBJ1-1, with D uncertain. Trimming shortened V by 0 bases and J by 2 bases, and 4 bases separated the two germline ends. The CDR3 is made up of 13 amino acids. Germline CDR1 and CDR2: MNHEY and SMNVEV (reference sequence). CDR3 sequence (DNA): TGTGCCAGCAGTTTATCGACAAACACTGAAGCTTTCTTT. Its protein is CASSLSTNTEAFF.

The chain joins TRBV5-1 to TRBJ2-2, with 7 bases that match TRBD1. Germline-derived CDR1 and CDR2 are SGHRS and YFSETQ. CDR3 length: 15 residues. V shed 2 bases and J 3 bases; nucleotides not matched to a gene: 4. In nucleotides, the CDR3 is TGCGCCAGCAGCTTCCGCCAGGGGGACACCGGGGAGCTGTTTTTT. Encoded protein: CASSFRQGDTGELFF.

The rearrangement uses TRBV6-5 and TRBJ2-1; 12 nucleotides agree with TRBD2. The CDR3 has 15 amino acids. Germline V gene lookup returns CDR1 MNHEY and CDR2 SVGAGI. J was trimmed by 8 bases and V by 7 bases; bases with no gene match: 9. The DNA of the CDR3 is TGTGCCAGCAATAGGGTGGCTAGCGGGAGGGATGAGCAGTTCTTC. The encoded protein is CASNRVASGRDEQFF.

This clone occurred a few times. The chain combines TRBV4-2 with TRBJ1-2, with unresolved D. This CDR3 region has 13 residues. Germline V gene lookup returns CDR1 LGHNA and CDR2 YNFKEQ. Trimming left V 4 bases short and J 2 bases short, with 8 bases between. DNA for the CDR3: TGTGCCAGCAGCCCTTTGGGCAACTATGGCTACACCTTC. This sequence encodes CASSPLGNYGYTF.

The chain combines TRBV20-1 with TRBJ1-2; D possibly corresponds to TRBD1 (6 bases). The ends were cut back, 5 bases at V and 4 bases at J, with 8 bases in the middle. Germline V gene data show CDR1 as DFQATT and CDR2 as SNEGSKA (reference sequence). The CDR3 is made up of 11 amino acids. The CDR3 nucleotides are TGCAGTGCTCAGGGGACCTATGGCTACACCTTC. Translated, it gives CSAQGTYGYTF.

This chain joins TRBV19 and TRBJ2-1; 8 bases agree with TRBD2. Germline CDR1 reads LNHDA; CDR2 reads SQIVND (reference sequence). V lost 1 base to trimming and J lost 6 bases; unmatched junction nucleotides: 2. The CDR3 has 14 amino acids. Here the CDR3 reads CASSIGTSGNEQFF. Here the CDR3 DNA reads TGTGCCAGTAGTATAGGCACTAGCGGCAATGAGCAGTTCTTC.

V is TRBV4-1 and J is TRBJ2-5; TRBD2 matches at 8 bases. V lost 0 bases, J lost 4 bases, and 13 bases stayed unmatched. This CDR3 spans 18 amino acids. CDR1 and CDR2 from the germline V gene are MGHRA and YSYEKL. CDR3 in amino acids: CASSQEYSRAGVGETQYF. DNA for the CDR3: TGCGCCAGCAGCCAAGAGTATAGTCGAGCGGGAGTCGGAGAGACCCAGTACTTC.

This clone has only a few counts. This chain connects TRBV7-2 to TRBJ1-4; D not resolved. The V gene's germline CDR1 is SGHTA and CDR2 FQGNSA. V was cut by 5 bases and J by 6 bases, with 16 bases left in between. The CDR3 totals 15 residues. As DNA, the CDR3 is TGTGCCAGCAGCACGGTCCGGGGAGCGGATGAAAAACTGTTTTTT. Its translation is CASSTVRGADEKLFF.